The rows below give T cell receptor beta chains drawn from one sample of a study of vaccination effects on CD4 cells after COVID-19. Clones were read by immunoSEQ multiplex PCR, and TCRdb kept only the in-frame ones, dropping some. The table records more than 15,000 clones, around 70% of them present only once. No cognate antigen is known for these TCRs. This sample comprised CD4+ T cells from PBMCs cultured with SARS-CoV-2 spike peptides, obtained before COVID-19 vaccination. These TCRs come from a human donor who had a prior SARS-CoV-2 infection. Both conserved end residues are part of each CDR3. The D gene is left open where the match is weak. Only some rows state a clone size, as once, few, many or a class for expanded clones.

cdr3_length	j_call	clone_size	d_call	v_call	cdr3_aa	cdr3_nt
15	TRBJ2-7	NA	TRBD1	TRBV19	CASSWTGESSYEQYF	TGTGCCAGTTCATGGACAGGCGAAAGCTCCTACGAGCAGTACTTC
13	TRBJ2-3	NA	NA	TRBV9	CASSVFSRDTQYF	TGTGCCAGCAGCGTTTTTAGTCGTGATACGCAGTATTTT
13	TRBJ2-2	few	NA	TRBV6-5	CASRRTATGELFF	TGTGCCAGCAGACGGACGGCCACCGGGGAGCTGTTTTTT
14	TRBJ2-7	few	NA	TRBV3-1/TRBV3-2	CASSSFSGNYEQYF	TGTGCCAGCAGCTCGTTTAGCGGAAACTACGAGCAGTACTTC
17	TRBJ1-5	NA	NA	TRBV7-8	CASSSSRGPSWGQPQHF	TGTGCCAGCAGCTCCTCTAGGGGACCTTCATGGGGTCAGCCCCAGCATTTT
15	TRBJ1-1	NA	TRBD1	TRBV12-5	CASGDNRQGNTEAFF	TGTGCTAGTGGTGATAACCGACAGGGTAACACTGAAGCTTTCTTT
17	TRBJ1-5	NA	NA	TRBV4-2	CASSQDDRIYSNQPQHF	TGTGCCAGCAGCCAAGACGACAGGATCTATAGCAATCAGCCCCAGCATTTT
13	TRBJ1-6	few	NA	TRBV7-3	CASSLNRASPLHF	TGTGCCAGCAGCTTAAATCGGGCCTCACCCCTCCACTTT
17	TRBJ1-3	NA	NA	TRBV9	CASSVQVGGSSGNTIYF	TGTGCCAGCAGCGTACAGGTTGGGGGTTCCTCTGGAAACACCATATATTTT
14	TRBJ1-1	NA	NA	TRBV6-6	CASSSDRFNTEAFF	TGTGCCAGCAGTTCTGACAGGTTTAACACTGAAGCTTTCTTT
15	TRBJ1-2	few	NA	TRBV15	CATSRDSGRGYGYTF	TGTGCCACCAGCAGAGATTCTGGCAGGGGCTATGGCTACACCTTC
18	TRBJ1-4	NA	NA	TRBV7-2	CASSLGFDLGGTNEKLFF	TGTGCCAGCAGCTTAGGGTTTGATTTAGGTGGAACTAATGAAAAACTGTTTTTT
14	TRBJ1-1	NA	NA	TRBV9	CASSWGDGNTEAFF	TGTGCCAGCAGCTGGGGGGATGGGAACACTGAAGCTTTCTTT
15	TRBJ2-2	NA	NA	TRBV18	CASSPPSGYAGELFF	TGTGCCAGCTCACCACCGTCGGGTTATGCCGGGGAGCTGTTTTTT
15	TRBJ2-2	NA	NA	TRBV7-3	CASRLGGPGTGELFF	TGTGCCAGCAGATTGGGGGGGCCCGGCACCGGGGAGCTGTTTTTT
14	TRBJ2-5	NA	TRBD2	TRBV5-1	CASSAGTTQETQYF	TGCGCCAGCAGCGCCGGGACTACTCAAGAGACCCAGTACTTC
14	TRBJ1-2	NA	NA	TRBV19	CASRTTDWSSGYTF	TGTGCCAGTAGAACGACAGATTGGTCATCTGGCTACACCTTC
21	TRBJ2-7	NA	NA	TRBV21-1	CASSKAQSGTSGRSASLEQYF	TGTGCCAGCAGCAAAGCCCAATCTGGGACTAGCGGGAGATCAGCCTCTCTCGAGCAGTACTTC
12	TRBJ1-4	NA	NA	TRBV5-5	CASRLDNEKLFF	TGTGCCAGCAGACTGGATAATGAAAAACTGTTTTTT
15	TRBJ1-3	NA	TRBD1	TRBV6-4	CASRVGQKDGNTIYF	TGTGCCAGCAGGGTGGGACAGAAGGACGGAAACACCATATATTTT
14	TRBJ2-7	NA	NA	TRBV19	CASSALGRTYEQYF	TGTGCCAGTAGTGCTCTCGGGAGAACCTACGAGCAGTACTTC
15	TRBJ2-7	NA	TRBD1	TRBV10-3	CAISESPDRVHEQYF	TGTGCCATCAGTGAGTCCCCCGACAGGGTCCACGAGCAGTACTTC
18	TRBJ2-2	NA	NA	TRBV4-3	CASSQELVATLNTGELFF	TGCGCCAGCAGCCAAGAACTCGTAGCAACGTTGAACACCGGGGAGCTGTTTTTT
16	TRBJ1-1	NA	TRBD1	TRBV5-1	CASRTGTGGFNTEAFF	TGCGCCAGCAGAACCGGGACAGGGGGCTTTAACACTGAAGCTTTCTTT
16	TRBJ2-7	NA	TRBD2	TRBV5-1	CASSLGLAGDSYEQYF	TGCGCCAGCAGCTTGGGGCTAGCGGGAGACTCCTACGAGCAGTACTTC
15	TRBJ1-3	NA	NA	TRBV7-2	CASSVERTGRNTIYF	TGTGCCAGCAGCGTAGAACGTACAGGACGAAACACCATATATTTT
16	TRBJ2-7	NA	TRBD2	TRBV5-1	CASSRGTSGNSYEQYF	TGCGCCAGCAGCAGGGGGACTAGCGGGAACTCCTACGAGCAGTACTTC
12	TRBJ2-7	NA	NA	TRBV10-3	CAISESRYEQYF	TGTGCCATCAGTGAGTCCCGATACGAGCAGTACTTC
13	TRBJ2-5	NA	NA	TRBV30	CAWSFPVGETQYF	TGTGCCTGGAGTTTCCCGGTTGGGGAGACCCAGTACTTC